The present T cell receptor beta chain was sequenced within a study of T cell repertoires in cytomegalovirus infection. For the study at large: Indications came from public TCR beta signatures; they pointed to CMV infection and to a matching HLA type. General study findings and limits: Public TCR beta family frequency separated CMV-and-HLA carriers, including in an independent cohort. Dominating the ex vivo response were HLA-C-restricted CMV-specific TCR beta clonotypes.

TCRdb called the reads again in MiXCR, with one record for every CDR3 protein. The data contain about 740,000 distinct CDR3 sequences, approximately 40% of them singletons. The germline V and J ends were trimmed by 5 bases and 0 bases, with 14 bases remaining between them. The CDR3 has 15 residues. The germline gives CDR1 SGHAT, CDR2 FQNNGV. This clonotype was seen a handful of times. The target antigen is unknown. This sequence was found in a human donor in good health (CMV status not recorded). Some clones in this sample may be carry-over from other donors' samples. Sequenced material: PBMCs. This chain joins TRBV11-2 and TRBJ2-7; maybe TRBD1 (6 bases). Here the CDR3 DNA reads TGTGCCAGCAGCCCCCGACAGGACAGCTCCTACGAGCAGTACTTC. Protein product: CASSPRQDSSYEQYF. Combining the CDR3 with reference TRBV11-2 and TRBJ2-7 gives the whole variable domain EAGVAQSPRYKIIEKRQSVAFWCNPISGHATLYWYQQILGQGPKLLIQFQNNGVVDDSQLPKDRFSAERLKGVDSTLKIQPAKLEDSAVYLCASSPRQDSSYEQYFGPGTRLTVT.